Sequencing of this T cell receptor beta chain was carried out in a study of blood T cell repertoires in COVID-19. At the level of the study: Sources were T cells, B-cell-depleted T cells, or PBMCs; the material itself was cDNA or gDNA.

This clone was counted only a few times. Unmatched junction bases numbered 4, after V lost 3 bases and J lost 4 bases. Germline V gives CDR1 GTSNPN, CDR2 SVGIG (reference sequence). This CDR3 is 14 amino acids long. Using immunoSEQ multiplex PCR, the repertoire was profiled, and TCRdb retains in-frame clones only, with some absent. The profile shows fewer than 300,000 clones, 90% of them singletons. In terms of age and location, participants ranged from about 18 to 100 years and lived in fewer than 30 US areas. This TCR was sampled from a woman in her twenties or thirties who had recovered from COVID-19. The specimen was PBMCs or T cells enriched from blood (not recorded which). The V and J genes are TRBV30 and TRBJ2-2; 8 bases map to TRBD1. CDR3 sequence: CAWRTGVGTGELFF. In nucleotides, the CDR3 is TGTGCCTGGAGGACAGGGGTTGGCACCGGGGAGCTGTTTTTT. The whole variable domain, filled in from reference TRBV30 and TRBJ2-2, reads SQTIHQWPATLVQPVGSPLSLECTVEGTSNPNLYWYRQAAGRGLQLLFYSVGIGQISSEVPQNLSASRPQDRQFILSSKKLLLSDSGFYLCAWRTGVGTGELFFGEGSRLTVL.